This T cell receptor (beta chain) was identified during a study of blood T cells in healthy people across ages (dated by TCRdb to the mid-2010s). Turning to the overall study: In model experiments, template switching captured about one uniquely barcoded TCR beta cDNA molecule for every two T cells. To avoid experimental bias, donors of different ages were spread randomly across the sequencing lanes. Two additional independent replicas of 1 million unique cDNA reads from the same blood draw were analyzed for two donors (one aged 18 to 30 and one aged 80 or older). Four age groups were formed from the donors: young (average 16 years), middle-aged (approximately 40), aged (under 70) and long-lived (roughly 88). Age-related changes in TCR beta repertoire diversity were measured in the study by deep sequencing normalized with unique cDNA molecular identifiers. The research as a whole found: Because profiling used bulk unsorted PBMCs, naive and antigen-experienced compartments could not be compared conclusively. A strong correlation was found between observed TCR beta diversity and the percentage of naive T cells measured by flow cytometry. Because the CMV infection status of the donors was unknown, age-related changes in expanded clonotypes may potentially have been confounded. Observed TCR beta diversity per million T cells fell roughly linearly with age, and a significant reduction was already apparent by age roughly 41. Compared with the aged group, more naive CD4+ T cells, fewer expanded clones and increased TCR diversity were shown by the long-lived group, suggesting age selection. Total diversity estimates from one million sequenced T cells were considered lower bounds and underestimates.

This clonotype was counted only a few times. Its antigen is currently not known. Within one base of it there is no much larger clone, and no base qualities were kept. The library was prepared using 5' RACE. The instrument given in TCRdb is Illumina HiSeq 2500. The second PCR ran for about 7 to 11 cycles and used a J-beta primer mix along with a sample-barcoded 5' primer. A unique molecular identifier was introduced onto each TCR beta cDNA molecule by a template-switch 5' adaptor carrying 12 random nucleotides. At least 3 million CDR3-containing paired-end reads were obtained from each sample. First-strand cDNA synthesis was performed from all RNA using the Mint cDNA synthesis kit, with priming by a TRBC-specific oligonucleotide. All cDNA was treated with uracil-DNA glycosylase and then went through a first 18-cycle PCR with the universal primers M1SS and BC2_uni_R. From the authors' description of their analysis: Normalization of each sample was performed by random selection of 1 million high-quality reads, each carrying a distinct molecular identifier. Instead of being binned into consensus sequences, reads that shared molecular identifiers were thrown out. MiTCR, run with a Q25 quality threshold and the strictest error-elimination algorithm, handled CDR3 identification, clonotype clustering and error correction. A nonparametric unseen species model with Euler transformation was used to estimate lower-bound total TCR beta diversity. In-frame beta chains were kept once TCRdb had trimmed the public reads at Q25 with fastp and called clones with MiXCR. Identical CDR3 proteins give one entry, which carries the most common genes and DNA. TCRdb, not the original authors, processed these V and J calls. For this sample there are roughly 1,500,000 distinct CDR3 sequences; roughly 45% appear just once. 7% to 9.5% of the sample rests with the top ten.

The approximately 40 donors, aged about 6 to 95 years, were systemically healthy Caucasian individuals from Russia. Each donor gave about 9.7 milliliters of peripheral blood, drawn into EDTA-treated Vacutainer tubes. PBMCs were isolated by Ficoll-Paque density-gradient centrifugation, with at least 7 million obtained per sample. Trizol reagent was used to extract total RNA from the PBMCs, yielding at least 6 micrograms per sample. The percentages of naive CD45RAhigh/CD27high T cells were determined by flow cytometry on a PBMC aliquot from every donor. The sequenced sample consisted of blood. The origin of this receptor is a woman aged 18-35 years in good health.

CDR3 reads: CSARDRTLADTQYF. The DNA is as follows: TGCAGTGCTAGAGATCGGACACTGGCAGATACGCAGTATTTT. This chain is built from TRBV20-1 and TRBJ2-3; TRBD1 is perhaps the D gene, given 5 matching bases. The CDR3 spans 14 residues, from the cysteine through the phenylalanine. Left in the record is the CDR3 DNA by itself, 42 bases read in frame from the first base. CDR1 DFQATT and CDR2 SNEGSKA are derived from the germline V gene (reference sequence). The germline ends are 11 bases apart after V is trimmed by 0 bases and J by 4 bases.